A single sample is the source of the 16 T cell receptor beta chains below, sequenced in a study of beta chain features in type 1 diabetes. Findings and limits, study-wide: Patients with Type 1 diabetes showed moderately but significantly shorter TCRB CDR3s in all four CD4+ subsets.

These receptors' antigens are unknown. Expressed TCRB transcripts got sequenced, as all isolated RNA was reverse transcribed. Method: immunoSEQ multiplex PCR; TCRdb's copy keeps in-frame clones and lacks some. The sample has 600,000 to 700,000 clones, about an eighth seen once. The specimen was naive CD4+ T cells from blood. Receptors originate from a man aged 18 to 30 with type 1 diabetes.

The genes are TRBV5-1 and TRBJ1-6; D is unclear. This CDR3 has 15 amino acids. The V and J ends lost 1 base and 4 bases respectively, with 9 bases between them. Germline CDR1 reads SGHRS; CDR2 reads YFSETQ. CDR3 sequence reads: CASSLSGDYNSPLHF. CDR3 nucleotide sequence: TGCGCCAGCAGCTTGAGCGGGGATTATAATTCACCCCTCCACTTT.

The table lists this clone with a few counts. The chain uses TRBV5-1 and TRBJ2-1; no definite D call. Germline values: CDR1 SGHRS, CDR2 YFSETQ. This CDR3 is 16 amino acids long. The V and J ends lost 0 bases and 5 bases respectively, with 15 bases between them. The DNA for the CDR3 is TGCGCCAGCAGCTTGGCCTTAGGGCGGTCCGACAATGAGCAGTTCTTC. Translation: CASSLALGRSDNEQFF.

A word on this clone: Other nucleotide sequences in the sample specify the same CDR3. The gene calls are TRBV7-9 and TRBJ1-6, with a tentative D call TRBD1 (5 bases). V shed 2 bases and J shed 10 bases, with 6 bases lying between them. The germline V gene encodes CDR1 SEHNR and CDR2 FQNEAQ (reference sequence). The CDR3 contains 12 residues. In DNA form, the CDR3 reads TGTGCCAGCAGCTTACAGGGATCACCCCTCCACTTT. Translation: CASSLQGSPLHF.

The chain has TRBV29-1 and TRBJ1-1; 7 bases agree with TRBD1. J was trimmed by 7 bases and V by 6 bases; bases with no gene match: 8. This CDR3 spans 12 amino acids. Germline CDR1 is SQVTM and CDR2 is ANQGSEA. The CDR3 nucleotides are TGCAGCGTCGACAGGGAGTGGGGTGAAGCTTTCTTT. As protein: CSVDREWGEAFF. Looking up the rest from reference TRBV29-1 and TRBJ1-1 gives the full variable domain: SAVISQKPSRDICQRGTSLTIQCQVDSQVTMMFWYRQQPGQSLTLIATANQGSEATYESGFVIDKFPISRPNLTFSTLTVSNMSPEDSSIYLCSVDREWGEAFFGQGTRLTVV.

In its sample, this clone was seen a few times. This chain uses TRBV2 with TRBJ2-1; 8 bases are shared with TRBD1. Germline V lookup: CDR1 SNHLY, CDR2 FYNNEI. The CDR3 has 15 residues. Unmatched junction bases numbered 4, after V lost 5 bases and J lost 1 base. The CDR3 DNA is TGTGCCAGCAGTATACGACAGGGGTCCTACAATGAGCAGTTCTTC. Amino acids: CASSIRQGSYNEQFF.

Only a few counts were recorded for this clone. The J gene is TRBJ1-5, the V gene TRBV6-1, with D hard to call. V lost 1 base to trimming and J lost 3 bases, with 7 bases between them. This CDR3 region has 14 residues. From germline, CDR1 is MNHNS and CDR2 SASEGT. CDR3 amino acids: CASSEGEFNQPQHF. CDR3 nucleotide sequence: TGTGCCAGCAGTGAAGGGGAGTTCAATCAGCCCCAGCATTTT.

The chain links TRBV6-1 to TRBJ1-2; D unresolved. Germline V gives CDR1 MNHNS, CDR2 SASEGT. CDR3 size: 13 residues. V was pared by 0 bases and J by 4 bases, with 6 bases between. CDR3 amino acids: CASSEARRYGYTF. The CDR3 bases are TGTGCCAGCAGTGAAGCCCGCCGCTATGGCTACACCTTC.

The CDR3 region has the DNA TGTGCCAGCAGCCAAGATGAGGGGCTTGGCTATGGCTACACCTTC. It yields the protein CASSQDEGLGYGYTF. V and J are TRBV5-4 and TRBJ1-2; the D gene is possibly TRBD1 (5 bases). The germline gives CDR1 SGHNT, CDR2 YYREEE (reference sequence). CDR3 length: 15 amino acids. V was pared by 4 bases and J by 4 bases, with 17 bases between.

This clone was detected only a few times. V usage is TRBV30 and J usage is TRBJ1-4, with D uncertain. The CDR3 is 15 amino acids. From germline, CDR1 is GTSNPN and CDR2 SVGIG (reference sequence). With 0 bases removed from V and 0 bases from J, the gap between germline ends came to 8 bases. CDR3 loop: CAWSVGGTTNEKLFF. In nucleotides, the CDR3 is TGTGCCTGGAGTGTAGGTGGGACAACTAATGAAAAACTGTTTTTT.

The rearrangement uses TRBV30 and TRBJ2-3, with D uncertain. The CDR3 sequence is 16 residues long. V dropped 1 base and J dropped 2 bases, with 16 bases sitting between them. Germline V gives CDR1 GTSNPN, CDR2 SVGIG (reference sequence). The CDR3 bases are TGTGCCTGGAGTGCCGGGCGTGGCGGCCACACAGATACGCAGTATTTT. It translates to CAWSAGRGGHTDTQYF.

This chain joins TRBV5-8 and TRBJ1-5; TRBD1 matches 8 bases. Per germline, CDR1 SGHTS and CDR2 YDEGEE. With 4 bases clipped from V and 3 bases from J, the junction kept 12 bases outside the gene matches. The CDR3 length is 17 residues. The CDR3 DNA follows: TGTGCCAGCAGCGAGAATATGGGACAGGATTACAATCAGCCCCAGCATTTT. Translated, it gives CASSENMGQDYNQPQHF.

This clone was seen only a few times. In the same sample, other DNA sequences code for this CDR3. The chain combines TRBV5-1 with TRBJ2-3, with D uncertain. Germline CDR1 reads SGHRS; CDR2 reads YFSETQ. Trimming took off 2 bases at V and 5 bases at J, with 12 bases between the two ends. This CDR3 is 14 amino acids long. This CDR3 reads CASSFRPEGDTQYF. The DNA of the CDR3 is TGCGCCAGCAGCTTTCGACCCGAAGGAGATACGCAGTATTTT.

This clone was picked up a small number of times. The chain couples TRBV29-1 to TRBJ1-5, with unresolved D. Deletions cut 7 bases from V and 2 bases from J, with 15 bases between. The germline V gene encodes CDR1 SQVTM and CDR2 ANQGSEA. The CDR3 sequence is 14 residues long. CDR3 sequence (DNA): TGCAGCGCACGTTTCCCGGACGGCAATCAGCCCCAGCATTTT. Its protein is CSARFPDGNQPQHF.

This clone was counted only a few times. This rearrangement joins TRBV29-1 to TRBJ1-5; D perhaps matches TRBD1 (5 bases). Between the trimmed V and J ends, which lost 4 bases and 4 bases, there was a span of 8 bases. From germline, CDR1 is SQVTM and CDR2 ANQGSEA. The CDR3 is made up of 12 amino acids. The CDR3 bases are TGCAGCGTTGGATGGGGGAATCAGCCCCAGCATTTT. Protein sequence: CSVGWGNQPQHF.

The sample holds a few counts of this clone. The chain joins TRBV6-6 to TRBJ1-1, with TRBD1 identical over 9 bases. The CDR3 spans 14 residues. Germline V gene data show CDR1 as MNHNY and CDR2 as SVGAGI (reference sequence). Losses at the gene ends were 6 bases for V and 4 bases for J; bases not matched to a gene: 6. The CDR3 spells CASRGQGDGTEAFF. In DNA, the CDR3 is TGTGCCAGCAGGGGACAGGGAGATGGCACTGAAGCTTTCTTT.

This clone has more than one count but fewer than ten. Other nucleotide sequences in the sample specify the same CDR3. V gene TRBV7-9 combines with J gene TRBJ1-4, with a possible D match to TRBD1 (5 bases). Germline V lookup: CDR1 SEHNR, CDR2 FQNEAQ (reference sequence). The V and J ends lost 11 bases and 0 bases respectively, with 10 bases between them. The CDR3 sequence is 13 residues long. The CDR3 loop is CAGTGATNEKLFF. The CDR3 DNA is TGTGCCGGAACGGGGGCAACTAATGAAAAACTGTTTTTT.